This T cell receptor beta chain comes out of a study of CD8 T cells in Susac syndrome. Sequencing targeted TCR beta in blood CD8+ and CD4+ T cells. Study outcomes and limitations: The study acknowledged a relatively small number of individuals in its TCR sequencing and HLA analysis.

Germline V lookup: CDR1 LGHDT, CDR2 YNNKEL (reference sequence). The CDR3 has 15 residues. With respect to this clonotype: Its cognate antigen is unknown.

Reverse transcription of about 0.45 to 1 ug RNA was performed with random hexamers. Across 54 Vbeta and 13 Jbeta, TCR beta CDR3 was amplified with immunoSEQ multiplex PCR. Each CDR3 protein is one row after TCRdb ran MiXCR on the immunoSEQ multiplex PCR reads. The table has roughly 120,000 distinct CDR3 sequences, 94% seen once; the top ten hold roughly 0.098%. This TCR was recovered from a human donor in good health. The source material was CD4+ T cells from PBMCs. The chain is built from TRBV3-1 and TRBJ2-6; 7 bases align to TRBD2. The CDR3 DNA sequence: TGTGCTGTGTCCAGCGGGGTGTCTGGGGCCAACGTCCTGACTTTC. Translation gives CAVSSGVSGANVLTF.